A selection of T cell receptor beta chains follows, all from one sample in a study of early T cells in non-severe SARS-CoV-2 infection. One entry per CDR3 protein, called by TCRdb with MiXCR from the 5' RACE reads. The repertoire has just over 95,000 distinct CDR3 sequences, approximately 11% of them found once; the top ten carry approximately 4.7%. This specimen was whole blood, taken at baseline. These receptor sequences come from an adult who was a healthcare worker with PCR-confirmed SARS-CoV-2 infection or an uninfected control (not recorded which). CDR3s include the opening cysteine and the closing phenylalanine or tryptophan. Fields, in order: D gene, J gene, clone size, V gene, CDR3 protein, CDR3 DNA. D genes are given only for firm matches. The size entry is marked missing in some rows and otherwise reads once, few, many or a size class.

NA | TRBJ2-1 | NA | TRBV7-6 | CASSLEQIDEQFF | TGTGCCAGCAGCTTAGAACAGATCGATGAGCAGTTCTTC
TRBD2 | TRBJ2-1 | many | TRBV5-4 | CASSSTSGTRYEQFF | TGTGCCAGCAGCTCGACTAGCGGGACTAGGTATGAGCAGTTCTTC
NA | TRBJ2-2 | NA | TRBV5-1 | CASSLVQGSTPGELFF | TGCGCCAGCAGCTTGGTGCAGGGGTCCACCCCCGGGGAGCTGTTTTTT
NA | TRBJ2-3 | NA | TRBV29-1 | CSVEQGRGTDTQYF | TGCAGCGTTGAGCAGGGAAGGGGCACAGATACGCAGTATTTT
TRBD1 | TRBJ2-7 | few | TRBV7-2 | CASILSPGQGNEQYF | TGTGCCAGCATCCTATCCCCGGGACAGGGTAACGAGCAGTACTTC
NA | TRBJ1-1 | few | TRBV20-1 | CSAGRGENTEAFF | TGCAGTGCCGGCAGGGGTGAGAACACTGAAGCTTTCTTT
NA | TRBJ2-2 | few | TRBV19 | CASTSGAITNTGELFF | NA
TRBD1 | TRBJ2-7 | few | TRBV28 | CASSYLVYGQGARSYEQYF | TGTGCCAGCAGTTACCTTGTTTATGGACAGGGGGCGCGATCGTACGAGCAGTACTTC
TRBD2 | TRBJ2-7 | many | TRBV20-1 | CSATSGGSSYEQYF | TGCAGTGCTACTAGCGGGGGAAGCTCCTACGAGCAGTACTTC
NA | TRBJ2-7 | NA | TRBV6-1 | CASSEAPEQYF | TGTGCCAGCAGTGAAGCGCCCGAGCAGTACTTC
NA | TRBJ1-2 | few | TRBV7-9 | CASSSAGTGYTF | TGTGCCAGCAGCTCAGCAGGAACCGGCTACACCTTC